This T cell receptor beta chain was retrieved from a study of T cell repertoires in cytomegalovirus infection. The CDR3 is 14 residues long. V lost 2 bases, J lost 0 bases, and 8 bases lay in between. Germline CDR1 MNHEY, CDR2 SVGEGT. TCRdb reprocessed the reads with MiXCR, giving one entry per CDR3 protein. The sample includes hundreds of thousands of distinct CDR3 sequences, roughly a third of them seen just once. This clonotype was detected only a few times. The antigen is not known. The source is a human donor in good health (CMV status not recorded). Some clones in this sample may be carry-over from other donors' samples. Material: cultured PBMCs, obtained from culture after CMV antigen stimulation. V usage is TRBV6-2 or TRBV6-3 and J usage is TRBJ2-7; tentatively, D is TRBD1 (6 bases). The CDR3 protein is CASSYPDSSYEQYF. CDR3 DNA: TGTGCCAGCAGTTACCCGGACAGCTCCTACGAGCAGTACTTC.